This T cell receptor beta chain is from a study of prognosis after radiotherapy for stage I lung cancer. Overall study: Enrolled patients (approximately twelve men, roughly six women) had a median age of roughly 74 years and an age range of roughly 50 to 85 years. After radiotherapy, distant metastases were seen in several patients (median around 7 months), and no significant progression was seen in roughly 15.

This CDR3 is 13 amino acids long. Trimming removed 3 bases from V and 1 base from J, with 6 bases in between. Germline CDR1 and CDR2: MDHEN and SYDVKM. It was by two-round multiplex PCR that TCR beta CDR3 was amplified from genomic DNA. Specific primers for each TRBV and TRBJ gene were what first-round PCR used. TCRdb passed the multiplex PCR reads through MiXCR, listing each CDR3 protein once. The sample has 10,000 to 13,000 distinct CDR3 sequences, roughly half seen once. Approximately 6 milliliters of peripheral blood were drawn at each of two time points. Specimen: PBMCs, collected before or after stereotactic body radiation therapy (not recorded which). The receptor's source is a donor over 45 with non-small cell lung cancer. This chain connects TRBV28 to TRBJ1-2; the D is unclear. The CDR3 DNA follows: TGTGCCAGCAGTTTCGGGAGTAACTATGGCTACACCTTC. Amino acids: CASSFGSNYGYTF.